Sequencing of this T cell receptor beta chain was carried out in a study of beta chain features in type 1 diabetes. CDR3 length equals 15 residues. Germline CDR1 reads MNHEY; CDR2 reads SMNVEV (reference sequence). Trimming removed 0 bases from V and 8 bases from J, with 14 bases in between. The isolated RNA, all of it, was reverse transcribed, so expressed TCRB transcripts were what got sequenced. Average reads for naive, central memory and regulatory T cell samples were roughly 3.4 million. The assay was immunoSEQ multiplex PCR, and TCRdb's table has in-frame clones only and misses some. The table has hundreds of thousands of clones, approximately 31% seen once; the top ten hold about 0.06%. Study-level results: Across patients, naive, central memory and Treg TCRB repertoires exhibited apparently greater similarity than was observed across healthy donors.

As for this clone: The antigen is undetermined.

Per donor, one heparinised blood draw averaged approximately 110 mL. Via the markers CD45RO/CCR7/CD25/CD127/CD95/CD27, stem cell-like memory, regulatory, central memory and naive CD4+ cells were sorted. Sequenced input: naive CD4+ T cells from blood. This chain uses TRBV27 with TRBJ2-4; D is uncertain. This TCR derives from a man aged 18 to 30 in good health. CDR3 amino acids: CASSLSDRPVDIQYF. The DNA of the CDR3 is TGTGCCAGCAGTTTATCGGACCGTCCCGTGGACATTCAGTACTTC.